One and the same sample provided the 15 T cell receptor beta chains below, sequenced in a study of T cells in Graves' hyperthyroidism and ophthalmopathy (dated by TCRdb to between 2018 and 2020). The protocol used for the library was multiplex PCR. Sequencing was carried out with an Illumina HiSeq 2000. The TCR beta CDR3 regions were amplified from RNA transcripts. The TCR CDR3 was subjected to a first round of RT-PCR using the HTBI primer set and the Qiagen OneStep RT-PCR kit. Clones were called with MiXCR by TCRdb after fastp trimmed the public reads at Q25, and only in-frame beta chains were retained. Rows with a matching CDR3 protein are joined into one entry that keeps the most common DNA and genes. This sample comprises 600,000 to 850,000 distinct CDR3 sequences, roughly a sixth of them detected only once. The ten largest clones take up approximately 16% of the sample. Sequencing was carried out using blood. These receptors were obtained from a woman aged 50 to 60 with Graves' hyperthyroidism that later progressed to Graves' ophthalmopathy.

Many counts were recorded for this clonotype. The CDR3 nucleotides are TGCAGTGCCAGACTAGCGGGGGGTGATACGCAGTATTTT. Translation gives CSARLAGGDTQYF. The gene calls are TRBV20-1 and TRBJ2-3, with 13 bases fitting TRBD2. This CDR3 is built from 13 residues. The V segment lost 6 bases and the J segment 6 bases; nucleotides outside the gene matches: 3. CDR1 is DFQATT, CDR2 SNEGSKA, per germline (reference sequence).

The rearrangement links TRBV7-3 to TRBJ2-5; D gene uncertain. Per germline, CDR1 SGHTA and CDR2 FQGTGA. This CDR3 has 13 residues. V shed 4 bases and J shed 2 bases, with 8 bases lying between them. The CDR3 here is CASSSNSQETQYF. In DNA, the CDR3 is TGTGCCAGCAGCTCCAACTCGCAAGAGACCCAGTACTTC.

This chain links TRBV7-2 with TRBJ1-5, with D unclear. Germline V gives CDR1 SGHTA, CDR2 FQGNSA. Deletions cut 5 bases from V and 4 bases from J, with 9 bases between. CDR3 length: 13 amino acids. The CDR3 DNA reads TGTGCCAGCAGCCCAAGCCCAAATCAGCCCCAGCATTTT. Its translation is CASSPSPNQPQHF. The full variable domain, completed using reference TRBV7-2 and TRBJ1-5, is GAGVSQSPSNKVTEKGKDVELRCDPISGHTALYWYRQSLGQGLEFLIYFQGNSAPDKSGLPSDRFSAERTGGSVSTLTIQRTQQEDSAVYLCASSPSPNQPQHFGDGTRLSIL.

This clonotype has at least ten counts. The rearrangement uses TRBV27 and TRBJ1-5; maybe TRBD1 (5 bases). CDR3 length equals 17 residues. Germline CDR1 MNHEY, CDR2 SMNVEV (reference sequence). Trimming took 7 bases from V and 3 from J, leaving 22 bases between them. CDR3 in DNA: TGTGCCAGCACCCCTCTAAGCACAGGTGGCAACAATCAGCCCCAGCATTTT. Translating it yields CASTPLSTGGNNQPQHF.

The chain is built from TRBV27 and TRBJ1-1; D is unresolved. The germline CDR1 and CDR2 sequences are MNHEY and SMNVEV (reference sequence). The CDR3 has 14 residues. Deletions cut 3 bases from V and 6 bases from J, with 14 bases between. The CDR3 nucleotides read TGTGCCAGCAGTTTTTTTGGAGCGTCCCCTGAAGCTTTCTTT. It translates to CASSFFGASPEAFF.

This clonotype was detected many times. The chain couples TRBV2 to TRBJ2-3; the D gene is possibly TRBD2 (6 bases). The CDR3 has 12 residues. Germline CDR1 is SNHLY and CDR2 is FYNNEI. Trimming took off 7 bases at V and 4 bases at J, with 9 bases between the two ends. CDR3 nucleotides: TGTGCCAGCATTTGGGGGGCAGATACGCAGTATTTT. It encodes CASIWGADTQYF.

The CDR3 region is CASSQEGSDGANVLTF. The DNA of the CDR3 is TGTGCCAGCAGCCAGGAGGGTTCGGATGGGGCCAACGTCCTGACTTTC. V gene TRBV4-2 combines with J gene TRBJ2-6, with D tentatively TRBD2 (6 bases). The V end was cut by 3 bases, the J end by 3 bases, with 12 bases between. This CDR3 has 16 amino acids. The V gene's germline CDR1 is LGHNA and CDR2 YNFKEQ.

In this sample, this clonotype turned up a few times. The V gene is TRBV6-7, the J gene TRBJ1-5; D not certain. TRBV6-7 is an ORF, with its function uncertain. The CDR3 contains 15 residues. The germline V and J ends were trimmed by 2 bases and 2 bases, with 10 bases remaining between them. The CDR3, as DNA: TGTGCCAGCAGTTACGGGGAGTGTGGCAATCAGCCCCAGCATTTT. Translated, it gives CASSYGECGNQPQHF.

The DNA for the CDR3 is TGTGCCAGCAGCTCGGGGATCGGGCTTAATCAGCCCCAGCATTTT. It translates to CASSSGIGLNQPQHF. The chain combines TRBV7-9 with TRBJ1-5; D remains ambiguous. This CDR3 is built from 15 residues. V lost 4 bases, J lost 4 bases, and 14 bases lay in between. Germline-derived CDR1 and CDR2 are SEHNR and FQNEAQ (reference sequence).

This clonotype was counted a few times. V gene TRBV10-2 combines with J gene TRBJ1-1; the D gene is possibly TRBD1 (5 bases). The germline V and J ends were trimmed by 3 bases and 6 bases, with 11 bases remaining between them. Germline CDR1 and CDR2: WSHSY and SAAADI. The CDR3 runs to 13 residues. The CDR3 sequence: CASSDRVGAEAFF. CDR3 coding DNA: TGCGCCAGCAGTGACAGGGTAGGGGCTGAAGCTTTCTTT.

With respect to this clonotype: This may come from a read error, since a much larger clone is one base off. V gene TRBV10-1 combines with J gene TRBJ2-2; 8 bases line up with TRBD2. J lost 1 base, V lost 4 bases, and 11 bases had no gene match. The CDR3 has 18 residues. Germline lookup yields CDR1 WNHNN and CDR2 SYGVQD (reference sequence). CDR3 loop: CASSGGRRGDKNTGELFF. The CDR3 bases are TGCGCCAGCAGTGGTGGGAGGCGGGGGGACAAGAACACCGGGGAGCTGTTTTTT.

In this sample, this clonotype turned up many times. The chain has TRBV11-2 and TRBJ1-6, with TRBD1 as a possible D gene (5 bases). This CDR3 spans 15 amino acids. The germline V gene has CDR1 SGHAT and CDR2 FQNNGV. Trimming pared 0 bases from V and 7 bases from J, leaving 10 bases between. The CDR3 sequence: CASSLEAGTNSPLHF. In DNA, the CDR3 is TGTGCCAGCAGCTTAGAGGCAGGGACGAATTCACCCCTCCACTTT.

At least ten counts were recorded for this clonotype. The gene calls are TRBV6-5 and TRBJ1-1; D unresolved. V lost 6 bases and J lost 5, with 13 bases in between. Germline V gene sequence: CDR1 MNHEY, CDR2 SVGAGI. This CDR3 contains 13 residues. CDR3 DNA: TGTGCCAGCAGGGCCCGGACTCAGACTGAAGCTTTCTTT. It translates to CASRARTQTEAFF.

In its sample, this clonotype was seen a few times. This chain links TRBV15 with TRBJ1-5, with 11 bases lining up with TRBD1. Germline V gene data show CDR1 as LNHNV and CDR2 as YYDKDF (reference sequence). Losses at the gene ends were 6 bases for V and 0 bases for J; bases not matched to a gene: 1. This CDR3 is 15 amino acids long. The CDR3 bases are TGTGCCACCAGAGGGACAGGGGGTAGCAATCAGCCCCAGCATTTT. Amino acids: CATRGTGGSNQPQHF.

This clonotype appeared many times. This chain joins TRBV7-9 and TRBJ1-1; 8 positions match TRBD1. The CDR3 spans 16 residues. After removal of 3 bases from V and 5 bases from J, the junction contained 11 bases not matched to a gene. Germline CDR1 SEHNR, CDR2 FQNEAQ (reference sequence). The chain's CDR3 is CASSFNPRGRGTEAFF. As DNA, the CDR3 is TGTGCCAGCAGCTTTAATCCCAGGGGGCGCGGGACTGAAGCTTTCTTT. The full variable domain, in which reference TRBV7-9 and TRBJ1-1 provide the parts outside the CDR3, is DTGVSQNPRHKITKRGQNVTFRCDPISEHNRLYWYRQTLGQGPEFLTYFQNEAQLEKSRLLSDRFSAERPKGSFSTLEIQRTEQGDSAMYLCASSFNPRGRGTEAFFGQGTRLTVV.